The T cell receptor beta chain described here comes from a study of regulatory T cells in long-lasting Graves disease. About the study: Graves' patients diagnosed newly had used antithyroid drugs under 3 months.

The TCR beta library used iRepertoire HTBI primers with Arm-PCR amplification of CDR3. TCRdb re-called the multiplex PCR reads through MiXCR, storing one row per CDR3 protein. The repertoire holds roughly 410,000 distinct CDR3 sequences, approximately 15% seen once, with approximately 7.8% in the top ten. Note on this clonotype: The antigen remains undetermined.

Study observations and caveats: Not thyroid tissue but only peripheral blood was studied.

The time point here: newly diagnosed GD, antithyroid drugs for less than 3 months. PBMCs were the source of the RNA used for TCR sequencing. CDR3 length equals 13 residues. Per germline, CDR1 GTSNPN and CDR2 SVGIG (reference sequence). Between the trimmed V and J ends, which lost 3 bases and 4 bases, there was a span of 12 bases. These records were also assigned to another study, of T cells in Graves' hyperthyroidism and ophthalmopathy. That source reports: First-round RT-PCR targeting the TCR CDR3 was performed with the HTBI primer set.

This chain connects TRBV30 to TRBJ1-1, with D possibly matching TRBD1 (6 bases). The material sequenced was peripheral blood mononuclear cells (PBMCs), taken at new diagnosis, from a patient treated with antithyroid drugs. The sequence came from a woman between 40 and 55 years old with Graves disease. The CDR3 coding sequence is TGTGCCTGGAGGTGGGACAAGGGCACTGAAGCTTTCTTT. It translates to CAWRWDKGTEAFF.